These 4 T cell receptor beta chains were sequenced from one sample in a study of blood T cells in healthy people across ages. A J-beta primer mix and a sample-barcoded 5' primer were used in a second PCR of roughly 6 to 11 cycles. TCRdb fed the 5' RACE reads into MiXCR, producing one record per CDR3 protein. Here the sample spans more than 650,000 distinct CDR3 sequences, 20% to 25% being singletons. The material sequenced was blood. The receptors shown here come from a man between 65 and 79 years old in good health.

The chain couples TRBV28 to TRBJ2-5; 8 positions agree with TRBD2. This CDR3 spans 15 amino acids. Germline-derived CDR1 and CDR2 are MDHEN and SYDVKM. The ends lost 8 bases at V and 0 bases at J; junction bases unmatched: 8. The CDR3 region is CASLGLAGYQETQYF. The CDR3, as DNA: TGTGCCAGCTTAGGGTTAGCGGGATACCAAGAGACCCAGTACTTC.

The table lists this clonotype with a few counts. This chain links TRBV29-1 with TRBJ2-1; TRBD2 matches at 10 bases. After removal of 6 bases from V and 0 bases from J, the junction contained 2 bases not matched to a gene. The CDR3 has 14 amino acids. CDR1 is SQVTM and CDR2 is ANQGSEA in the germline V gene. CDR3 nucleotide sequence: TGCAGCGTGCTAGCGGGAGCCTCCTACAATGAGCAGTTCTTC. Protein product: CSVLAGASYNEQFF.

The genes are TRBV6-2 or TRBV6-3 and TRBJ2-5, with D possibly being TRBD1 or TRBD2 (6 bases each). With the DNA end fitting TRBJ2-7 better, the J assignment may be wrong. Germline V gene data show CDR1 as MNHEY and CDR2 as SVGEGT. CDR3 length: 15 amino acids. CDR3: CASSLRGLEFYEQYF. The CDR3, as DNA: TGTGCCAGCAGCCTTCGGGGGCTTGAATTCTACGAGCAGTACTTC.

This sequence joins TRBV7-2 and TRBJ2-5; 12 bases line up with TRBD2. The last part of the DNA fits TRBJ2-1 better; the J call may be wrong. CDR1 and CDR2 from the germline V gene are SGHTA and FQGNSA. CDR3 size: 16 residues. The CDR3 coding sequence is TGTGCCAGCAGCACACGACTAGCGGGAGTTCTCGATGAGCAGTTCTTC. It is translated as CASSTRLAGVLDEQFF.